This is a list of T cell receptor beta chains from one sample in a study of blood T cell repertoires in COVID-19. The data were produced by immunoSEQ multiplex PCR, yet TCRdb's version contains in-frame clones alone and is incomplete. The sample comprises roughly 43,000 clones, around 90% of which are singletons, and around 3% rests with the top ten. The sequencing sample was made of peripheral blood. These receptors originate from a man aged 45 to 65 with active COVID-19. Both conserved end residues are part of each CDR3. D genes are given only for firm matches. Rows give clone size only sometimes, using once, few, many, or a class for an expanded clone.

abundance,v_gene,d_gene,j_gene,CDR3nt,CDR3aa
NA,TRBV5-3,NA,TRBJ1-1,TGTGCCAGAAGCCCCCTAAAATACATACAGGGAACGTACACTGAAGCTTTCTTT,CARSPLKYIQGTYTEAFF
once,TRBV6-2/TRBV6-3,NA,TRBJ2-2,TGTGCCAGCAGTTACCCACAGCCCGGGGAGCTGTTTTTT,CASSYPQPGELFF
NA,TRBV29-1,TRBD2,TRBJ2-7,TGCAGCGCTCAGACCACCCCGGGGGGGCACTACGAGCAGTACTTC,CSAQTTPGGHYEQYF
NA,TRBV4-1,TRBD1,TRBJ1-2,TGCGCCAGCAGCCAAGATATTTTGGCAGGGGGTGCTAACTATGGCTACACCTTC,CASSQDILAGGANYGYTF
NA,TRBV10-3,TRBD1,TRBJ1-3,TGTGCCATCAGTGGCCCTCAGGGGGCGCGTGGAAACACCATATATTTT,CAISGPQGARGNTIYF
few,TRBV2,TRBD2,TRBJ2-5,TGTGCCAGCAGTGAAGGGACTAGCGGGGGCAAAGAGACCCAGTACTTC,CASSEGTSGGKETQYF
NA,TRBV7-2,NA,TRBJ2-1,TGTGCCAGCAGCTTACAGGGCTATGAGCAGTTCTTC,CASSLQGYEQFF
once,TRBV6-1,TRBD2,TRBJ2-5,TGTGCCAGCAGTGAAGCTCGTAGCGGGGGGACGGAGACCCAGTACTTC,CASSEARSGGTETQYF
NA,TRBV6-4,NA,TRBJ2-2,TGTGCCAGCAGTGACTCCTTCACCGGGGAGCTGTTTTTT,CASSDSFTGELFF
NA,TRBV2,TRBD2,TRBJ2-3,TGTGCCAGCAGCCCGGGACTAGCCGTGCGTACGCAGTATTTT,CASSPGLAVRTQYF
NA,TRBV18,NA,TRBJ1-1,TGTGCCAGCTCACCAACGGAGAACGCTGAAGCTTTCTTT,CASSPTENAEAFF
NA,TRBV16,NA,TRBJ1-2,TGTGCCAGCAGCCAATCAACAGGGAGTTATGGCTATGGCTACACCTTC,CASSQSTGSYGYGYTF
NA,TRBV3-1/TRBV3-2,TRBD1,TRBJ1-5,TGTGCCAGCAGCCAAGATCCTTGGGGACAGGGCTCCAATCAGCCCCAGCATTTT,CASSQDPWGQGSNQPQHF
once,TRBV14,TRBD1,TRBJ2-1,TGTGCCAGCAGCCAACAAGGCTTGAGGACAGGGGGCTCGACTAATGAGCAGTTCTTC,CASSQQGLRTGGSTNEQFF
NA,TRBV10-3,TRBD1,TRBJ1-2,TGTGCCATCTCAGGGGGCGACAGGCCTAACTATGGCTACACCTTC,CAISGGDRPNYGYTF
NA,TRBV9,NA,TRBJ2-6,TGTGCCAGCAGCGGAAACCCCCCGGGGTCAGGGGCCAACGTCCTGACTTTC,CASSGNPPGSGANVLTF
NA,TRBV7-3,NA,TRBJ1-1,TGTGCCAGCAGCCAACAGGAAGGGGTAGCTTTCTTT,CASSQQEGVAFF
few,TRBV9,TRBD1,TRBJ1-2,TGTGCCAGCAGCGAGAGCCGGACAGGGAGCTATGGCTACACCTTC,CASSESRTGSYGYTF
NA,TRBV6-2/TRBV6-3,TRBD2,TRBJ2-2,TGTGCCAGCAGTTATCGACTAGCGGGGGGGCTTAACACCGGGGAGCTGTTTTTT,CASSYRLAGGLNTGELFF
NA,TRBV5-8,TRBD1,TRBJ2-5,TGTGCCAGCAGCACGGGACAGCGGCAAGAGACCCAGTACTTC,CASSTGQRQETQYF
NA,TRBV27,NA,TRBJ2-7,TGTGCCAGCAGTTTACGCGGAGGGCTCCCTCCCTACGAGCAGTACTTC,CASSLRGGLPPYEQYF
NA,TRBV28,TRBD1,TRBJ1-2,TGTGCCAGCAGTGGGGACAGGAACTATGGCTACACCTTC,CASSGDRNYGYTF
NA,TRBV27,NA,TRBJ1-4,TGTGCCAGCAGTCGACAGTCCCTAGGGGAAAAACTGTTTTTT,CASSRQSLGEKLFF
NA,TRBV27,TRBD1,TRBJ2-7,TGTGCCAGCAGTTTATCTCCGACAGGGGCGACCTACGAGCAGTACTTC,CASSLSPTGATYEQYF
NA,TRBV2,TRBD1,TRBJ1-2,TGTGCCAGCAGGGACAGGGCGGTCGGAGGCTACACCTTC,CASRDRAVGGYTF
NA,TRBV29-1,NA,TRBJ1-1,TGCAGCGTGGGGAGAGGGTTGAGTAGAACTGAAGCTTTCTTT,CSVGRGLSRTEAFF
NA,TRBV5-6,NA,TRBJ2-2,TGTGCCAGCAGCTTCGAGGGGGCGAACACCGGGGAGCTGTTTTTT,CASSFEGANTGELFF
NA,TRBV5-1,TRBD1,TRBJ2-3,TGCGCCAGCAGCTTGGGGGACAGGGTCACAGATACGCAGTATTTT,CASSLGDRVTDTQYF
NA,TRBV2,NA,TRBJ1-2,TGTGCCAGCAGTGAACGCGGCGTAAACGTTGGCTACACCTTC,CASSERGVNVGYTF
NA,TRBV5-1,NA,TRBJ2-1,TGCGCCAGCAGCTTGGCACAGTACAATGAGCAGTTCTTC,CASSLAQYNEQFF
NA,TRBV7-9,TRBD2,TRBJ2-5,TGTGCCAGCAGCTCGGTCCCGGGACTAGCGGGGGTCATCAATTTTCCGTACTTC,CASSSVPGLAGVINFPYF
NA,TRBV9,NA,TRBJ2-4,TGTGCCAGCAGCGAGGCGGGTTCGGCGTTCGACATTCAGTACTTC,CASSEAGSAFDIQYF
NA,TRBV30,NA,TRBJ2-2,TGTGCCTGGAATGGACAGCTGGACACCGGGGAGCTGTTTTTT,CAWNGQLDTGELFF
NA,TRBV29-1,TRBD2,TRBJ2-7,TGCAGCGTTGCCAAAAGATTAGCGGGGGACGAGCAGTACTTC,CSVAKRLAGDEQYF
NA,TRBV6-5,TRBD1,TRBJ1-4,TGTGCCAGCAGGCCCGGGACAGGTTCCAATGAAAAACTGTTTTTT,CASRPGTGSNEKLFF
NA,TRBV19,NA,TRBJ1-1,TGTGCCAGTAGTATAGAGAGGTACACTGAAGCTTTCTTT,CASSIERYTEAFF
NA,TRBV5-4,NA,TRBJ1-6,TGTGCCAGCAGCTTTGCCGGGGTTGCCTATTCACCCCTCCACTTT,CASSFAGVAYSPLHF
NA,TRBV12-5,TRBD1,TRBJ1-1,TGTGCTAGTGGTTTTGGTACAGGGGGGAACACTGAAGCTTTCTTT,CASGFGTGGNTEAFF
NA,TRBV9,TRBD1,TRBJ1-5,TGTGCCAGCGGAACAGGGGGCCCTCTTAGCAATCAGCCCCAGCATTTT,CASGTGGPLSNQPQHF